The sequence of this T cell receptor (beta chain) was determined in a study of T cell responses to AZD1222 COVID-19 vaccine. The study's findings and limits: Donor demographics were predominantly white British with a female majority; clonal diversity may be underestimated. Among spike-specific TCRs, nearly half reportedly target unmutated variant regions. Just five to seven AZD1222 recipients tested seropositive at baseline.

This clone has just one count. Its antigen is not identified. Libraries were prepared by immunoSEQ multiplex PCR; TCRdb keeps only in-frame clonotypes and omits some of them. The sample has tens of thousands of clones, roughly 87% seen once. Germline V gene sequence: CDR1 MDHEN, CDR2 SYDVKM. J gave up 5 bases and V 3 bases, and 4 bases lay outside the gene matches. The CDR3 contains 15 residues. This TCR came from an adult in good health. The material sequenced was peripheral blood, taken on day 0 of AZD1222 vaccination. V and J are TRBV28 and TRBJ1-4; 9 nucleotides align to TRBD1. The CDR3 loop is CASSLDGTGNEKLFF. The CDR3 nucleotides read TGTGCCAGCAGTTTGGACGGGACAGGGAATGAAAAACTGTTTTTT. Full variable domain (missing parts from reference TRBV28 and TRBJ1-4): DVKVTQSSRYLVKRTGEKVFLECVQDMDHENMFWYRQDPGLGLRLIYFSYDVKMKEKGDIPEGYSVSREKKERFSLILESASTNQTSMYLCASSLDGTGNEKLFFGSGTQLSVL.